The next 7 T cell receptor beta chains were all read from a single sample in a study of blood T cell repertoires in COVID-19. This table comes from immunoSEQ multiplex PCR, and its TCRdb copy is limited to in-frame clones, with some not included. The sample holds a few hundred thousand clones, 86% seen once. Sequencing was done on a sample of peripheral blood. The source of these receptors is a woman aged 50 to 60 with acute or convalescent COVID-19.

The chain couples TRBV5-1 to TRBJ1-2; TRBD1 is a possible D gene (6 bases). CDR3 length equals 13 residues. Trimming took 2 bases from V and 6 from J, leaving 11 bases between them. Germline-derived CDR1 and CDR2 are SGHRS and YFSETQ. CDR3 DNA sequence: TGCGCCAGCAGCTTAGGGGGAGGGAATGGCTACACCTTC. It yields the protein CASSLGGGNGYTF.

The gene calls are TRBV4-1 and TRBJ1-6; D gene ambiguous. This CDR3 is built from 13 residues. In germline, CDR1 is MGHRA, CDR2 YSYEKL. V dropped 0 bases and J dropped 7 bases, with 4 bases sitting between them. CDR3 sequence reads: CASSQEANSPLHF. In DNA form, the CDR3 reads TGCGCCAGCAGCCAAGAAGCGAATTCACCCCTCCACTTT.

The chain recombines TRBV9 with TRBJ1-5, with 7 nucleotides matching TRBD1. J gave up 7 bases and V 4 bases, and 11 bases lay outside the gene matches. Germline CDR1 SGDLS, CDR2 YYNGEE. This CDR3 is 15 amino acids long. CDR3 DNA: TGTGCCAGCAGCCCCCAAGACAGGGTGGGCCAGCCCCAGCATTTT. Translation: CASSPQDRVGQPQHF.

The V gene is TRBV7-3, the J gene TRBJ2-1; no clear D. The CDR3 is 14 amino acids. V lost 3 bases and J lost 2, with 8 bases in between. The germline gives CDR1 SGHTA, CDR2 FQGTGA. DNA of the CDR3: TGTGCCAGCAGCTTTTCAGCGCCCTACAATGAGCAGTTCTTC. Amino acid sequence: CASSFSAPYNEQFF.

The chain's CDR3 is CASISPRNEQFF. In DNA form, the CDR3 reads TGTGCCAGCATCTCCCCCCGGAATGAGCAGTTCTTC. The rearrangement joins TRBV7-6 to TRBJ2-1; D uncertain. Germline values: CDR1 SGHVS, CDR2 FNYEAQ. The CDR3 loop spans 12 amino acids. Trimming pared 7 bases from V and 7 bases from J, leaving 11 bases between. Supplemented by reference TRBV7-6 and TRBJ2-1, the full variable domain reads GAGVSQSPRYKVTKRGQDVALRCDPISGHVSLYWYRQALGQGPEFLTYFNYEAQQDKSGLPNDRFSAERPEGSISTLTIQRTEQRDSAMYRCASISPRNEQFFGPGTRLTVL.

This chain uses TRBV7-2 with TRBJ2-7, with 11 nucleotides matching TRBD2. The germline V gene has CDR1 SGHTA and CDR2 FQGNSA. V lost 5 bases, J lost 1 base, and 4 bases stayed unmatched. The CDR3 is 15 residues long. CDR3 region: CASSVTSGRSYEQYF. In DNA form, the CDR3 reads TGTGCCAGCAGCGTAACTAGCGGGAGATCCTACGAGCAGTACTTC.

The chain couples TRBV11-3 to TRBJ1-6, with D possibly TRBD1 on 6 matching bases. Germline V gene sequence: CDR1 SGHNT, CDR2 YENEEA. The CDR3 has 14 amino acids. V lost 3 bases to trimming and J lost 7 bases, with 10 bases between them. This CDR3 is CASSLGHQNSPLHF. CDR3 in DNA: TGTGCCAGCAGCTTGGGACATCAGAATTCACCCCTCCACTTT.